Reported below is one T cell receptor beta chain. Generated by immunoSEQ multiplex PCR, the TCRdb table keeps only in-frame clones and is missing some. Of more than 150,000 clones in the sample, approximately 80% were seen once. Germline lookup yields CDR1 SGHRS and CDR2 YFSETQ. With 4 bases removed from V and 6 bases from J, the gap between germline ends came to 14 bases. The CDR3 consists of 14 residues. Participant ages covered about 18 to 89 years across 24 US areas. The data derive from a study of blood T cell repertoires in COVID-19. Overall study: The origin of the acute and convalescent COVID-19 samples was the United States, Italy and Spain.

J is TRBJ2-1 and V is TRBV5-1; perhaps TRBD2 as D (6 bases). This sequence originates from a man aged 55 to 70 who had been exposed to COVID-19. Sequenced: PBMCs or T cells enriched from blood (not recorded which). The CDR3 reads CASSATRDPNEQFF. CDR3 nucleotides: TGCGCCAGCAGCGCAACGCGGGACCCCAATGAGCAGTTCTTC.